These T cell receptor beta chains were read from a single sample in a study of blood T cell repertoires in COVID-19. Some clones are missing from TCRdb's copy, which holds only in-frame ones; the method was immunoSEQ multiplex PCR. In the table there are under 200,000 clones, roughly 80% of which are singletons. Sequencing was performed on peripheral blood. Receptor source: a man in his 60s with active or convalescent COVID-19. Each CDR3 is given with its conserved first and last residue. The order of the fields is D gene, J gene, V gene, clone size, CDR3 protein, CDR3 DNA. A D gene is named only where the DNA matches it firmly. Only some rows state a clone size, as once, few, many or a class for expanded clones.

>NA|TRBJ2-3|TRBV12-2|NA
CASRLLSGRGTDTQYF
TGTGCAAGTCGCTTACTAAGCGGGAGAGGCACAGATACGCAGTATTTT
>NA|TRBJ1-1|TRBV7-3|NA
CASSELKNTEAFF
TGTGCCAGCAGCGAACTGAAGAACACTGAAGCTTTCTTT
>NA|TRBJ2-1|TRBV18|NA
CASSPNSGYNEQFF
TGTGCCAGCTCACCAAACAGCGGATACAATGAGCAGTTCTTC
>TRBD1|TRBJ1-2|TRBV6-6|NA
CAVRGKQGARDYGYTF
TGTGCCGTCCGGGGGAAACAGGGGGCGCGTGACTATGGCTACACCTTC
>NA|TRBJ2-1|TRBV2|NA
CASRGQTISYNEQFF
TGTGCCAGCAGGGGCCAGACTATCTCCTACAATGAGCAGTTCTTC
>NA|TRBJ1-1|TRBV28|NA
CASSFLNAGNTEAFF
TGTGCCAGCAGTTTTCTGAATGCAGGGAACACTGAAGCTTTCTTT
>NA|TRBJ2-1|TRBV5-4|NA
CASSTETGDEQFF
TGTGCCAGCAGCACCGAGACAGGAGATGAGCAGTTCTTC
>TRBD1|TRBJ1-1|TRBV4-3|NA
CASSQGGIRGLTEAFF
TGCGCCAGCAGCCAAGGGGGTATCAGGGGGCTCACTGAAGCTTTCTTT
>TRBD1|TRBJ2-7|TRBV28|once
CASSPPGTGSYEQYF
TGTGCCAGCAGCCCCCCCGGGACAGGTTCCTACGAGCAGTACTTC
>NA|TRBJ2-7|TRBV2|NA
CASSPRDLYEQYF
TGTGCCAGCAGTCCCCGGGATCTCTACGAGCAGTACTTC
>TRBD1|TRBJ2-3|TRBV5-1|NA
CASSLETGSTDTQYF
TGCGCCAGCAGCTTGGAGACAGGGTCCACAGATACGCAGTATTTT
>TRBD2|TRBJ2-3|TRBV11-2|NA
CASSPLLGTSGQDTQYF
TGTGCCAGCAGCCCTCTCTTGGGGACTAGCGGGCAAGATACGCAGTATTTT
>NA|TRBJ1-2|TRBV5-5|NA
CASSLVVTRDYGYTF
TGTGCCAGCAGCTTGGTGGTCACACGGGACTATGGCTACACCTTC
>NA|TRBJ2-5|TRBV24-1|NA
CATSDTGLETQYF
TGTGCCACCAGTGATACAGGGTTAGAGACCCAGTACTTC
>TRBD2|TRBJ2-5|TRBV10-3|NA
CAISGASGQETQYF
TGTGCCATCAGTGGAGCTAGCGGCCAAGAGACCCAGTACTTC
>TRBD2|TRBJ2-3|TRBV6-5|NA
CASSWPASGTSDTQYF
TGTGCCAGCAGTTGGCCGGCTAGCGGGACCTCGGATACGCAGTATTTT
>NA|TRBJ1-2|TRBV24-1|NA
CATSDLDRNYGYTF
TGTGCCACCAGTGATTTAGACAGGAACTATGGCTACACCTTC
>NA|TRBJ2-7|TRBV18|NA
CASSPPSVAEQYF
TGTGCCAGCTCACCACCGTCGGTAGCCGAGCAGTACTTC
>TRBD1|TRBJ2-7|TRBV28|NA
CASRSAGTGDHEQYF
TGTGCCAGCCGGTCCGCGGGGACAGGGGATCACGAGCAGTACTTC
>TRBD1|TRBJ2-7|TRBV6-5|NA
CASSFGQGLEQYF
TGTGCCAGCAGTTTTGGACAGGGCCTCGAGCAGTACTTC
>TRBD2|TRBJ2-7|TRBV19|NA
CASSMELAGLYEQYF
TGTGCCAGTAGTATGGAACTAGCGGGTTTATACGAGCAGTACTTC
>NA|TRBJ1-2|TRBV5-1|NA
CASSLGGFYGYTF
TGCGCCAGCAGCTTGGGAGGATTCTATGGCTACACCTTC
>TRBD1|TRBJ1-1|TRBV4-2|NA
CASRQGRTGTEAFF
TGTGCCAGCAGACAGGGGCGGACGGGCACTGAAGCTTTCTTT
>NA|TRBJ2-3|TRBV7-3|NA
CASSFGRGGDTQYF
TGTGCCAGCAGCTTCGGTCGAGGGGGAGATACGCAGTATTTT
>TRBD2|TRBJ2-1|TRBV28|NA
CASSLPSGGRNEQFF
TGTGCCAGCAGTTTACCTAGCGGAGGACGGAATGAGCAGTTCTTC
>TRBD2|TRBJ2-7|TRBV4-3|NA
CASSQKGAGSEQYF
TGCGCCAGCAGCCAGAAAGGAGCGGGAAGCGAGCAGTACTTC
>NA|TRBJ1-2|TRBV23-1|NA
CASTDLGVYYGYTF
TGCGCCAGCACCGACTTAGGCGTATACTATGGCTACACCTTC
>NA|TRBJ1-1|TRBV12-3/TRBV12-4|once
CASSRAGNTEAFF
TGTGCCAGCAGTCGAGCCGGGAACACTGAAGCTTTCTTT
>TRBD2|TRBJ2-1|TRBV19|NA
CASSIWGRAEDEQFF
TGTGCCAGTAGTATCTGGGGGAGGGCTGAGGATGAGCAGTTCTTC
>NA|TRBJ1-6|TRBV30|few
CAWSVGRGNSPLHF
TGTGCCTGGAGTGTGGGCAGGGGTAATTCACCCCTCCACTTT
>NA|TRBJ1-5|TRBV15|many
CATSQRTSQPQHF
TGTGCCACCAGCCAAAGGACAAGCCAGCCCCAGCATTTT
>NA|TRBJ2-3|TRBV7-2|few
CASRSRNDDTQYF
TGTGCCAGCAGGTCGAGGAACGACGATACGCAGTATTTT
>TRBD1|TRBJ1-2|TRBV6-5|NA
CASSYGQGAITF
TGTGCCAGCAGTTACGGACAGGGGGCGATCACCTTC
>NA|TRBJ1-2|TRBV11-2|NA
CASSLEGAGYTF
TGTGCCAGCAGCTTAGAAGGGGCTGGCTACACCTTC
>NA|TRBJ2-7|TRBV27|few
CASHVGGKAYEQYF
TGTGCCAGCCACGTCGGGGGTAAAGCCTACGAGCAGTACTTC
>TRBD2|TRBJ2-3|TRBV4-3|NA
CASSQASASGRLFTDTQYF
TGCGCCAGCAGCCAAGCTTCGGCTAGCGGGAGGCTATTCACAGATACGCAGTATTTT
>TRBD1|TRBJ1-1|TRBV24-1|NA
CATSETTTGKESEAFF
TGTGCCACCAGTGAGACCACGACAGGGAAGGAGTCCGAAGCTTTCTTT
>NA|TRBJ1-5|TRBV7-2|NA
CASSNGGGLRGNQPQHF
TGTGCCAGCAGCAACGGGGGGGGCCTGCGGGGCAATCAGCCCCAGCATTTT
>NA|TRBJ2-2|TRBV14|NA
CASSLQGGELFF
TGTGCCAGCAGCCTACAGGGAGGGGAGCTGTTTTTT
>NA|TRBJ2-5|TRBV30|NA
CAWRQGVRETQYF
TGTGCCTGGAGACAGGGTGTCAGAGAGACCCAGTACTTC
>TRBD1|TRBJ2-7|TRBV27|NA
CASSSLQGRTVYEQYF
TGTGCCAGCAGTTCCCTACAGGGGAGAACTGTCTACGAGCAGTACTTC
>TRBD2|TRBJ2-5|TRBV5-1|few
CASSAGTSGYQETQYF
TGCGCCAGCAGCGCCGGGACTAGCGGGTACCAAGAGACCCAGTACTTC
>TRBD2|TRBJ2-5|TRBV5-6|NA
CASSSTSGLQETQYF
TGTGCCAGCAGCTCGACTAGCGGACTCCAAGAGACCCAGTACTTC
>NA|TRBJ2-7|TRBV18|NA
CASSPGLTVREQYF
TGTGCCAGCTCACCAGGACTGACTGTCCGCGAGCAGTACTTC
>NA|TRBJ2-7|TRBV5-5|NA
CASSPAQGLSYEQYF
TGTGCCAGCAGCCCAGCCCAGGGTCTCTCCTACGAGCAGTACTTC
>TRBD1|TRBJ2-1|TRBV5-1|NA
CASSLAGQGASSYNEQFF
TGCGCCAGCAGCTTGGCGGGACAGGGGGCGAGCTCCTACAATGAGCAGTTCTTC
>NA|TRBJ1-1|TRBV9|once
CASSLTPYTEAFF
TGTGCCAGCAGCTTGACACCTTACACTGAAGCTTTCTTT
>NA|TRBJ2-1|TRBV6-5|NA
CASIRDKQFF
TGTGCCAGCATTAGGGACAAGCAGTTCTTC
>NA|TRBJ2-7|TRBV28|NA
CASSAGAGEQYF
TGTGCCAGCAGTGCAGGGGCGGGCGAGCAGTACTTC
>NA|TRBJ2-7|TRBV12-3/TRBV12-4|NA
CASQIAVTYEQYF
TGTGCCAGCCAGATAGCGGTCACCTACGAGCAGTACTTC
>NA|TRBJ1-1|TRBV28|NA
CASRWGEDTEAFF
TGTGCCAGCCGGTGGGGAGAGGACACTGAAGCTTTCTTT
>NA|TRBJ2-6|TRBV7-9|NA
CASSLQGISGANVLTF
TGTGCCAGCAGCTTACAGGGAATCTCTGGGGCCAACGTCCTGACTTTC
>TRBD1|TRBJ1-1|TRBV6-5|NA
CASSLSPGQGTEAFF
TGTGCCAGCAGTTTGTCCCCGGGACAGGGCACTGAAGCTTTCTTT
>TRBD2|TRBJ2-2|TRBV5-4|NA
CASSISGRKNTGELFF
TGTGCCAGCAGCATTAGCGGGAGGAAAAACACCGGGGAGCTGTTTTTT
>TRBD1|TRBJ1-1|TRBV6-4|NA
CASNSSGTGPMNTEAFF
TGTGCCAGCAACTCCTCTGGGACAGGCCCCATGAACACTGAAGCTTTCTTT
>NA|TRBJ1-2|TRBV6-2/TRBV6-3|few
CASSPLDSSYGYTF
TGTGCCAGCAGCCCCCTCGACAGTTCCTATGGCTACACCTTC
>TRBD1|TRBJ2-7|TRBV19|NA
CASSIGTGAYEQYF
TGTGCCAGTAGTATTGGGACAGGGGCCTACGAGCAGTACTTC
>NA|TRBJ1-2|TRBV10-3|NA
CAISARIGLEQGLVF
TGTGCCATCAGCGCCAGAATTGGTTTAGAACAGGGCCTAGTCTTC